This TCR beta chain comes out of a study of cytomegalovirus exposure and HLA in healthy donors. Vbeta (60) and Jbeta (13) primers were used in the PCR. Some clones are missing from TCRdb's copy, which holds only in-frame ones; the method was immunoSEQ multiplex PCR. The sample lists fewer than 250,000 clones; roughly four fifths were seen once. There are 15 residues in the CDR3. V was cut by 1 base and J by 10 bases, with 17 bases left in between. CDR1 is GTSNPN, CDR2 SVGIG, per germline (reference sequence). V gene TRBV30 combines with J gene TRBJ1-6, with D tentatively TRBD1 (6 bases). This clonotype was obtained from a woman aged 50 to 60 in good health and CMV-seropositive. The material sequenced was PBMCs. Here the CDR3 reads CAWSGATGFESPLHF. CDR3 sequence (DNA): TGTGCCTGGAGTGGGGCCACAGGGTTTGAGTCACCCCTCCACTTT.